This T cell receptor (beta chain) was retrieved from a study of blood T cell repertoires in COVID-19. On the study more broadly: The United States, Italy and Spain provided the acute and convalescent COVID-19 samples. PBMCs, B-cell-depleted T cells, or T cells provided the cDNA or gDNA that made up the material.

In the original processing: The authors estimated nucleated cell counts from reference gene primer amplification. The repertoire was sequenced with immunoSEQ multiplex PCR; TCRdb's copy has only in-frame clones and lacks some. V and J calls and clone size are those listed in that table; D and trimming were worked out from the DNA. The data hold a few hundred thousand clones, with roughly 87% observed a single time. CDR3 length: 13 residues. CDR1 and CDR2 from the germline V gene are LNHDA and SQIVND (reference sequence). V dropped 6 bases and J dropped 5 bases, with 13 bases sitting between them. The chain combines TRBV19 with TRBJ1-1; the D is unclear. What was sequenced was peripheral blood. The source of this sequence is a man between 18 and 35 years old with active or convalescent COVID-19. Here the CDR3 DNA reads TGTGCCAGTAGACACCGGGGAGGAACTGAAGCTTTCTTT. As protein: CASRHRGGTEAFF.